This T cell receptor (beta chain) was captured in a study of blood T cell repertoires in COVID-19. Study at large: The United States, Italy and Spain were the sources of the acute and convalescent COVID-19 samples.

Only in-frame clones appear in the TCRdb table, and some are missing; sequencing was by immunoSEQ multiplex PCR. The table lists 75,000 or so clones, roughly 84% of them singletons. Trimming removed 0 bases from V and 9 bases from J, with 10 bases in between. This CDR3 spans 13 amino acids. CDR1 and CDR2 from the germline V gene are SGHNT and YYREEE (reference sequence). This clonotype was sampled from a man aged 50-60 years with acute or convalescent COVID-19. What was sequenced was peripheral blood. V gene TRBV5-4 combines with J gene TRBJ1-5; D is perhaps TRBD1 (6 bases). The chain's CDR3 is CASSLDPGVPQHF. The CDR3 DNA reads TGTGCCAGCAGCTTGGATCCAGGGGTGCCCCAGCATTTT.